The subject of this entry is one T cell receptor (beta chain). Its antigen remains undetermined. Base qualities are not recorded, but no much larger clone differs from it by a single base. The data derive from a study of cytomegalovirus exposure and HLA in healthy donors (dated by TCRdb to about 2017). Broadly, across the study: An earlier analysis of 587 of the donors reported 276 Gb of sequence data and around 120 million unique TCR beta sequences obtained from around 190 million T cells. The genetic ancestry cluster associated with self-reported Caucasian donors included 81% of the roughly 400 genotyped donors. A later analysis re-examined previously published TCR beta repertoires from about 700 donors and added high-resolution HLA genotyping to investigate patterns of TCR occurrence. Rather than drawing on any new phenotypic data, the later analysis identified candidate immune exposures from TCR beta sequences and the way those sequences occurred across donors. The number of donors typed differed by locus, with roughly 620-630 for A, B, C, DRB1 and DQB1, around 500 for DQA1, nearly 610 for DPA1, and approximately 470 for DPB1. The T cell repertoires of roughly 660 subjects were profiled by immunosequencing and related to cytomegalovirus serostatus. About 5 DR-DQ haplotypes were handled as single units for association and clustering, since linkage in the cohort was strong. All discovery cohort repertoires had been generated using a single sequencing platform. Across 398 genotyped donors of the cohort, an average of roughly 250,000 unique TCR beta nucleotide sequences per donor were sequenced, and around 20% of those sequences were non-productive. Both class I and class II loci were covered by HLA typing, at four-digit resolution. To predict cytomegalovirus infection status, the study brought together high-throughput TCR immunosequencing, statistical association of individual TCRs with disease status, and machine learning. The aim of the study was to test whether cataloging public T cell receptors could identify signatures of past pathogen exposure. Roughly 300 gigabases of sequencing data and around 88 million unique TCR sequences made up an early release that covered fewer than 650 HLA-typed donors. A later genetic analysis took genome-wide SNP genotypes for about 55% of the 666 donors and used that subset as a discovery cohort. To decide whether each TCR beta V gene segment behaved as functional or pseudogenic, an earlier analysis of fewer than 750 of the donors relied on high-throughput TCR beta sequencing. Donor age, sex, ethnicity and CMV serostatus were collected together with the repertoire data. Along with the approximately 670-subject first cohort, a separate validation cohort of more than 90 different subjects was used.

From the cysteine through the phenylalanine, the CDR3 covers 15 amino acids. Only the CDR3 DNA is retained, 45 bases long and in frame from the first base. Looking up the germline V gene (reference sequence) yields CDR1 LNHDA and CDR2 SQIVND. From V the trimming removes 2 bases and from J it removes 3 bases, while the gene matches leave 4 bases of the junction unaccounted for. The cohort consisted of approximately 690 healthy bone marrow donors. Cohort members were all nominally healthy when sampled, although unrecorded immune exposures were likely present. The donor tested CMV seronegative, placing the donor among the 352 seronegative members of the cohort. A peripheral blood sample was collected from each donor, and TCR beta sequencing was performed on peripheral blood mononuclear cells. The Qiagen DNeasy Blood Extraction Kit was used to extract genomic DNA from the blood cell samples. Overall study results and their limits: A cluster of highly shared sequence variants was judged likely to represent a technical artifact of the sequencing pipeline. The 87-base-pair reads could not distinguish some IMGT-functional V segments, including TRBV6-2 and TRBV6-3, so those segments were excluded. According to a later analysis, parvovirus B19, influenza, CMV and Epstein-Barr virus appeared linked to several top co-occurrence clusters. Most TCR sequences were observed very rarely across donors, whereas some public TCRs were present in many individuals. Compared with equally common non-associated chains, HLA-associated TCR beta chains in a later analysis were more clonally expanded and had lower generation probabilities. The only immune exposure information available for the cohort was CMV serostatus. The authors suggested that the approach could potentially be extended to other disease states and immunological phenotypes. The earlier analysis of some 560 of the donors excluded 15 to 20 rarely observed V segments, including chromosome 9 orphons, because counts were too low. The study gave a list of 150 to 200 TCR beta chains associated with cytomegalovirus. In a later genetic analysis, a missense DCLRE1C variant was associated with V-gene and J-gene trimming of TCR beta chains, and the association was replicated in an independent cohort. A later analysis found that TCR association rates varied across HLA loci, with DRB1 alleles showing the most associated TCRs and HLA-C alleles the fewest. A further reported finding was that TCR beta sequences accurately predicted the HLA-A and HLA-B alleles for most subjects in the first cohort. Sequencing depth was assumed to be roughly uniform across donors in the presence/absence analyses, though that assumption may not hold. Most CMV-associated TCR beta chains appeared to be HLA-restricted in a later analysis, and the HLA associations seemed to be driven largely by CMV exposure. Broadly in line with IMGT annotations, most TCR beta V segments showed up in productive rearrangements about 87% or about 30% of the time in an earlier analysis of around 600 of the donors. At a false discovery rate of 0.05, a later analysis linked approximately 18,000 TCR beta sequences to specific HLA alleles. When HLA alleles, especially DR and DQ, strongly co-occurred, attributing TCR associations to individual alleles was difficult. Because HLA typing was missing for some donors at each locus, association tests included only the typed subset. A few of the identified cytomegalovirus-associated TCR beta chains were confirmed in vitro to be specific for cytomegalovirus antigens. The cohort was sequenced for TCR beta chains only, and without alpha or paired-chain data the features that could be detected were limited. According to a later genetic analysis, donors in an Asian-associated ancestry cluster had fewer N-insertions in productive TCRs than the approximately 690-donor mean. Correlated functional status among segregating V segments might be attributable to linkage disequilibrium, but an unknown experimental factor could not be ruled out. In both the original and validation cohorts, the classifier was reported to diagnose cytomegalovirus status with high specificity and sensitivity.

Library prep was done by the immunoSEQ multiplex PCR assay. A mixture of 60 forward primers for TCR Vbeta segments and 13 reverse primers for TCR Jbeta segments was used in the multiplex PCR. The CDR3 region of rearranged TCR beta genes was amplified from genomic DNA with a multiplex PCR assay. The Illumina HiSeq System was used to sequence the amplified TCR beta libraries as 87-base-pair reads. Per the original workflow: Across the roughly 700 repertoires, a later analysis counted about 81 million unique TCR beta chains, around 10 million of which were shared by at least two donors. Raw reads were error-corrected and collapsed into unique sequences by a nearest-neighbor algorithm in which closely related sequences were merged to remove PCR and sequencing errors. CDR3 sequences were aligned to IMGT reference sequences to assign V, D and J gene segments. For a sequence to be retained, a match of at least six nucleotides was required to both a V gene segment and a J gene segment. A rearrangement counted as productive if the CDR3 had no stop codons and remained in frame with V and J, and every other rearrangement counted as non-productive. Following IMGT convention, CDR3 was defined as the stretch from the second conserved V-encoded cysteine to the conserved J-encoded phenylalanine. In an earlier analysis of more than 550 of the donors, sequences lacking an unambiguous match to a single V gene segment were excluded. In an earlier analysis of about 590 of the donors, a V segment was called functional when productive rearrangements were above 56.7%, and segregating when the standard deviation between donors exceeded 5%. A statistical classification framework was built to diagnose cytomegalovirus status from the catalog of TCR beta chain sequences. In a later analysis, V and J genes were assigned by comparing TCR nucleotide sequences against IMGT/GENE-DB human TR gene sequences. In a later analysis, CDR3 sequences and most-parsimonious VDJ recombination scenarios were assigned using the TCRdist pipeline. In a later analysis, each TCR beta chain was defined by its CDR3 amino acid sequence together with its V-gene family, and reads lacking a unique V-gene family were excluded. A later analysis removed roughly 590 highly shared, low-generation-probability nucleotide sequences to deal with suspected cross-contamination and a sequencing artifact. For each public chain, a later analysis derived a clonal expansion index from normalized ranks of inferred template counts within each repertoire. A later analysis computed generation probabilities with a VDJ recombination model fitted to out-of-frame rearrangements, and checked the results against IGoR. A later analysis scored TCR-TCR, TCR-HLA and TCR-CMV co-occurrence with hypergeometric tests, applying a repertoire-size bias correction to TCR pairs. False discovery rates were estimated in a later analysis by permuting HLA or CMV assignments 20 times. In a later analysis, co-occurring TCRs were grouped using DBSCAN, and TCRdist sequence similarity was added for clustering within HLA-allele-positive subsets. Repertoires with fewer than 30,000 or more than 120,000 public chains, plus five repertoires with anomalous nucleotide sharing, were excluded from co-occurrence clustering. What TCRdb holds here is the immuneACCESS table cut down to in-frame rearrangements. Part of the clones is not present; checked against another copy, under half of the missing clones reflect an unresolved V gene, and the others are unexplained. V and J calls and clone size follow that table, whereas D and trimming were derived from the DNA. This sample lists 40,000 to 45,000 clones; 51% were detected once. The ten biggest clones cover approximately 5.5% of the sample.

The sequencing input was PBMCs. The TCR sequence derives from a man aged 55 to 69 in good health and CMV-seronegative. The V and J segments used are TRBV19 and TRBJ1-1; the junction holds 9 bases that match TRBD1. The nucleotide sequence reads as follows: TGTGCCAGTAGTATAATTGGACAGGGGCACACTGAAGCTTTCTTT. Its coded protein is CASSIIGQGHTEAFF. Joined to the reference TRBV19 and TRBJ1-1 proteins, this CDR3 gives the full variable domain: DGGITQSPKYLFRKEGQNVTLSCEQNLNHDAMYWYRQDPGQGLRLIYYSQIVNDFQKGDIAEGYSVSREKKESFPLTVTSAQKNPTAFYLCASSIIGQGHTEAFFGQGTRLTVV.